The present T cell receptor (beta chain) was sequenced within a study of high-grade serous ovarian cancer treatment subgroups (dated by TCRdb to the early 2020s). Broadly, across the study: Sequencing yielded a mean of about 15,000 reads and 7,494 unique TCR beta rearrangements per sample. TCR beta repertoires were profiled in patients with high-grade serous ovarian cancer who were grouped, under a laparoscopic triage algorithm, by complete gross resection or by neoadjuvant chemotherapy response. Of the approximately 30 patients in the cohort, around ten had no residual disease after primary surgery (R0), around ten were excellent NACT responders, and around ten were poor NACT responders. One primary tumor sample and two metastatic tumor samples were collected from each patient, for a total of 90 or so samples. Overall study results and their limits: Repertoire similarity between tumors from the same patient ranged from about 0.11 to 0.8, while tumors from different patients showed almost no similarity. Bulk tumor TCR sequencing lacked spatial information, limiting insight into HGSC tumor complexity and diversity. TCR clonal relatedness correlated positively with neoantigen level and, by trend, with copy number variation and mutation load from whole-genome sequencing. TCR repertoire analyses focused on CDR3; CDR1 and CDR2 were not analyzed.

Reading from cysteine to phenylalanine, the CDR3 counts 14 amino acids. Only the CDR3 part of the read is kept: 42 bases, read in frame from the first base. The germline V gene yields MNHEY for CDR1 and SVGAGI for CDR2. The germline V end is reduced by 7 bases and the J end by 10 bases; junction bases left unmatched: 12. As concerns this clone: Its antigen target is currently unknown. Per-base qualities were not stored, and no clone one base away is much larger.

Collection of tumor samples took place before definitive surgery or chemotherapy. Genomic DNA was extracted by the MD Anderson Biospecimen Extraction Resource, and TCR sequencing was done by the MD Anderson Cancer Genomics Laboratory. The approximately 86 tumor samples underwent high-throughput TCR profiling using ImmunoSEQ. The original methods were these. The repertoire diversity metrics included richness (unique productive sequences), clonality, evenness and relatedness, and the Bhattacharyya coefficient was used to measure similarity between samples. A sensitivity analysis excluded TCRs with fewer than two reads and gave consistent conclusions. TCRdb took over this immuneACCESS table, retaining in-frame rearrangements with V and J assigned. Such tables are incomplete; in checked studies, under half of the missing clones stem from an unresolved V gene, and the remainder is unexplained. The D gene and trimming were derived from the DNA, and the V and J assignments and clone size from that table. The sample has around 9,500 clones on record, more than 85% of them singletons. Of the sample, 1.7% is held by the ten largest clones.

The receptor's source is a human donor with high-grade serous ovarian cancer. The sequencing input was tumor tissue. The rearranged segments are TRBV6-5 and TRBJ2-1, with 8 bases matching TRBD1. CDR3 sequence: CASKPGQALLEQFF. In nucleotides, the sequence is TGTGCCAGCAAACCGGGACAGGCACTTCTCGAGCAGTTCTTC.